These 27 T cell receptor beta chains share one sample of origin, sequenced in a study of beta chain features in type 1 diabetes. The whole isolated RNA underwent reverse transcription, so sequencing captured expressed TCRB transcripts. Sequencing used immunoSEQ multiplex PCR; TCRdb keeps in-frame clones, though not all of them. The sample lists about 260,000 clones, roughly 22% seen once, with 0.028% in the top ten. The study's findings and limits: Moderate but significant shortening of TCRB CDR3s was recorded in all four CD4+ subsets from Type 1 diabetes patients.

These receptors have no identified antigens. The sequenced sample was naive CD4+ T cells from blood. Receptors originate from a woman aged 40 to 50 with type 1 diabetes.

This clone turned up a few times. The rearrangement links TRBV5-4 to TRBJ1-1, with D unresolved. CDR1 is SGHNT and CDR2 is YYREEE in the germline V gene (reference sequence). With 4 bases removed from V and 2 bases from J, the gap between germline ends came to 9 bases. The CDR3 covers 13 residues. The CDR3 DNA follows: TGTGCCAGCAGCATGGCCCTAAACACTGAAGCTTTCTTT. The encoded protein is CASSMALNTEAFF.

V and J are TRBV15 and TRBJ2-5; 13 bases align to TRBD2. The CDR3 contains 18 residues. With V trimmed by 5 bases and J by 5 bases, 14 bases remained unmatched. CDR1 is LNHNV, CDR2 YYDKDF, per germline (reference sequence). For the CDR3, the DNA is TGTGCCACCAGCCCCACTGTACTAGCGGGAGGGCCCTCTGAGACCCAGTACTTC. This translates into CATSPTVLAGGPSETQYF. Filled out from reference TRBV15 and TRBJ2-5, the complete variable domain reads DAMVIQNPRYQVTQFGKPVTLSCSQTLNHNVMYWYQQKSSQAPKLLFHYYDKDFNNEADTPDNFQSRRPNTSFCFLDIRSPGLGDTAMYLCATSPTVLAGGPSETQYFGPGTRLLVL.

The V gene is TRBV6-5, the J gene TRBJ2-7; 8 bases agree with TRBD1. CDR1 MNHEY and CDR2 SVGAGI come from the germline V gene. Germline trimming cut 0 bases from V and 2 bases from J; bases unmatched to any gene: 0. This CDR3 contains 14 residues. The DNA for the CDR3 is TGTGCCAGCAGTTACTCGACAGGGGCCTACGAGCAGTACTTC. Protein: CASSYSTGAYEQYF.

The chain combines TRBV7-2 with TRBJ2-5; 16 bases align to TRBD2. The J segment lost 3 bases and the V segment lost 5 bases, leaving 6 bases of the junction unmatched. Germline CDR1 SGHTA, CDR2 FQGNSA. CDR3 length: 17 residues. This CDR3 is CASSVGLAGGFEETQYF. CDR3 DNA: TGTGCCAGCAGCGTGGGACTAGCGGGGGGGTTCGAAGAGACCCAGTACTTC.

The chain couples TRBV5-1 to TRBJ1-5; possibly TRBD1 for D (6 bases). The V gene's germline CDR1 is SGHRS and CDR2 YFSETQ. There are 15 residues in the CDR3. V was trimmed by 0 bases and J by 6 bases, leaving 13 bases between them. The CDR3 spells CASSLEPGVRQPQHF. The CDR3 nucleotides are TGCGCCAGCAGCTTGGAGCCAGGGGTACGTCAGCCCCAGCATTTT.

A few counts support this clone. This chain joins TRBV29-1 and TRBJ1-2; TRBD1 matches at 7 bases. V gave up 3 bases and J gave up 10 bases; unmatched junction bases: 5. The V gene's germline CDR1 is SQVTM and CDR2 ANQGSEA. The CDR3 totals 11 residues. Here the CDR3 reads CSVDRQGAYTF. CDR3 bases: TGCAGCGTTGACCGACAGGGAGCCTACACCTTC.

In its sample, this clone was seen a few times. The chain joins TRBV18 to TRBJ1-1; tentative D call: TRBD1 (6 bases). The CDR3 loop spans 14 amino acids. Per germline, CDR1 KGHSH and CDR2 LQKENI. The V end lost 3 bases, the J end lost 4 bases, and 12 bases lay between the germline ends. This CDR3 is CASSPTTGSTEAFF. In DNA form, the CDR3 reads TGTGCCAGCTCACCTACTACAGGGAGCACTGAAGCTTTCTTT.

This clone was detected only a few times. The chain combines TRBV28 with TRBJ2-7, with a tentative D call TRBD1 (5 bases). V lost 3 bases and J lost 7, with 19 bases in between. The CDR3 runs 15 residues. Germline V gene sequence: CDR1 MDHEN, CDR2 SYDVKM. CDR3 loop: CASSLAPREAREQYF. The CDR3 coding sequence is TGTGCCAGCAGTTTGGCCCCCAGGGAAGCGAGGGAGCAGTACTTC.

This clone has more than one count but fewer than ten. The chain links TRBV18 to TRBJ1-1; the D gene is possibly TRBD1 (5 bases). Germline values: CDR1 KGHSH, CDR2 LQKENI. This CDR3 is built from 14 residues. Trimming took 5 bases from V and 3 from J, leaving 13 bases between them. The CDR3 bases are TGTGCCAGCTCAGCCCAGGACACCTACACTGAAGCTTTCTTT. It translates to CASSAQDTYTEAFF.

This clone has only a few counts. This chain links TRBV15 with TRBJ1-1; D not resolved. The CDR3 spans 13 residues. Germline V gives CDR1 LNHNV, CDR2 YYDKDF (reference sequence). Trimming removed 3 bases from V and 4 bases from J, with 9 bases in between. CDR3 region: CATSSKGGTEAFF. Written as DNA, the CDR3 is TGTGCCACCAGCAGTAAGGGAGGCACTGAAGCTTTCTTT.

In this sample, this clone turned up a few times. This rearrangement joins TRBV4-2 to TRBJ2-5; TRBD2 matches 14 bases. The CDR3 runs to 17 residues. The V segment lost 1 base and the J segment 5 bases; nucleotides outside the gene matches: 6. Germline V gene lookup returns CDR1 LGHNA and CDR2 YNFKEQ. In nucleotides, the CDR3 is TGTGCCAGCAGCCAAGGGGGACTAGCGGGGGTTTCGGAGACCCAGTACTTC. Protein: CASSQGGLAGVSETQYF.

V gene TRBV6-6 combines with J gene TRBJ2-7; 7 bases agree with TRBD1. The junction had 12 bases not matched to a gene; V was cut back by 6 bases and J by 4 bases. Germline-derived CDR1 and CDR2 are MNHNY and SVGAGI (reference sequence). The CDR3 runs to 15 residues. This chain's CDR3 is CASSSRRQGWYEQYF. The CDR3 region has the DNA TGTGCCAGCAGCTCCCGCAGACAGGGATGGTACGAGCAGTACTTC.

There are a few counts of this clone. The V and J genes are TRBV7-9 and TRBJ2-3, with D maybe TRBD1 (6 bases). V lost 0 bases to trimming and J lost 2 bases, with 15 bases between them. The germline V gene has CDR1 SEHNR and CDR2 FQNEAQ (reference sequence). The CDR3 totals 17 residues. The CDR3 loop reads CASSLAQDSRLTDTQYF. CDR3 coding DNA: TGTGCCAGCAGCTTAGCACAGGACAGCAGACTCACAGATACGCAGTATTTT. Combining the CDR3 with reference TRBV7-9 and TRBJ2-3 gives the whole variable domain DTGVSQNPRHKITKRGQNVTFRCDPISEHNRLYWYRQTLGQGPEFLTYFQNEAQLEKSRLLSDRFSAERPKGSFSTLEIQRTEQGDSAMYLCASSLAQDSRLTDTQYFGPGTRLTVL.

The chain carries TRBV4-3 and TRBJ1-1; maybe TRBD1 (6 bases). The germline V gene has CDR1 LGHNA and CDR2 YSLEER. The V end was cut by 3 bases, the J end by 10 bases, with 9 bases between. CDR3 size: 11 residues. CDR3 sequence: CASSQGAGAFF. The CDR3, as DNA: TGCGCCAGCAGCCAGGGGGCTGGAGCTTTCTTT.

This chain uses TRBV7-2 with TRBJ2-3; 7 nucleotides agree with TRBD1. Germline V gene sequence: CDR1 SGHTA, CDR2 FQGNSA. Trimming at V came to 1 base and at J to 0 bases, leaving 7 bases not matched to a gene. CDR3 length: 17 residues. Here the CDR3 reads CASSLGQGPSSTDTQYF. CDR3 sequence (DNA): TGTGCCAGCAGCTTAGGACAGGGTCCCTCTAGCACAGATACGCAGTATTTT. The entire variable domain, with the rest obtained from reference TRBV7-2 and TRBJ2-3, is as follows: GAGVSQSPSNKVTEKGKDVELRCDPISGHTALYWYRQSLGQGLEFLIYFQGNSAPDKSGLPSDRFSAERTGGSVSTLTIQRTQQEDSAVYLCASSLGQGPSSTDTQYFGPGTRLTVL.

This clone was observed a handful of times. This CDR3 is CASSSRPGQRYTF. As DNA, the CDR3 is TGCGCCAGCAGCTCGCGTCCCGGACAGCGCTACACCTTC. The J gene is TRBJ1-2, the V gene TRBV5-1, with D tentatively TRBD1 (6 bases). The V and J ends lost 3 bases and 9 bases respectively, with 15 bases between them. Germline assignment: CDR1 SGHRS and CDR2 YFSETQ. The CDR3 has 13 residues. The full variable domain, rest sourced from reference TRBV5-1 and TRBJ1-2, is KAGVTQTPRYLIKTRGQQVTLSCSPISGHRSVSWYQQTPGQGLQFLFEYFSETQRNKGNFPGRFSGRQFSNSRSEMNVSTLELGDSALYLCASSSRPGQRYTFGSGTRLTVV.

The sample holds a few counts of this clone. As DNA, the CDR3 is TGCGCCAGCAGCCAAGATTCAAAAGGGGCTGGGGATGGCTACACCTTC. Encoded protein: CASSQDSKGAGDGYTF. The V and J genes are TRBV4-3 and TRBJ1-2; TRBD1 might be the D (5 bases). The CDR3 covers 16 residues. Trimming took 0 bases from V and 6 from J, leaving 17 bases between them. Germline V gene lookup returns CDR1 LGHNA and CDR2 YSLEER.

The chain links TRBV28 to TRBJ2-7, with TRBD2 matching over 7 bases. The CDR3 length is 14 residues. Germline V CDR1 and CDR2: MDHEN, SYDVKM. Unmatched junction bases numbered 7, after V lost 6 bases and J lost 2 bases. DNA of the CDR3: TGTGCCAGCAGAGGTACTAGCGTCACCTACGAGCAGTACTTC. Translation gives CASRGTSVTYEQYF.

Here the CDR3 reads CASSQQGNIQYF. CDR3 nucleotide sequence: TGCGCCAGCAGCCAACAGGGGAACATTCAGTACTTC. This chain uses TRBV4-3 with TRBJ2-4, with TRBD1 as a possible D gene (6 bases). Germline-derived CDR1 and CDR2 are LGHNA and YSLEER. V gave up 2 bases and J gave up 7 bases, with 6 bases separating them. CDR3 length: 12 amino acids.

This chain joins TRBV29-1 and TRBJ1-2; 9 bases map to TRBD1. CDR3 length equals 12 residues. Looked up from germline, CDR1 is SQVTM and CDR2 is ANQGSEA. V lost 7 bases and J lost 6; bases outside the gene matches: 6. The CDR3 coding sequence is TGCAGCGCTGGAACAGGGGGCGATGGCTACACCTTC. This sequence encodes CSAGTGGDGYTF.

V and J are TRBV7-2 and TRBJ1-1; maybe TRBD1 (6 bases). The ends were cut back, 3 bases at V and 10 bases at J, with 15 bases in the middle. The CDR3 sequence is 13 residues long. In germline, CDR1 is SGHTA, CDR2 FQGNSA. The CDR3 bases are TGTGCCAGCAGCTTCCGAAAAGGGGGGGGAGCTTTCTTT. It specifies CASSFRKGGGAFF.

This clone was detected a few times. V is TRBV28 and J is TRBJ2-1, with TRBD2 matching over 9 bases. This CDR3 is built from 16 residues. Germline V gene lookup returns CDR1 MDHEN and CDR2 SYDVKM. The junction had 5 bases not matched to a gene; V was cut back by 3 bases and J by 2 bases. DNA of the CDR3: TGTGCCAGCAGTTTTCTGGCTAGCGGGGCCTACAATGAGCAGTTCTTC. This gives the protein CASSFLASGAYNEQFF. The full variable domain, with the rest looked up from reference TRBV28 and TRBJ2-1, is DVKVTQSSRYLVKRTGEKVFLECVQDMDHENMFWYRQDPGLGLRLIYFSYDVKMKEKGDIPEGYSVSREKKERFSLILESASTNQTSMYLCASSFLASGAYNEQFFGPGTRLTVL.

This clone occurred a few times. The J gene is TRBJ1-2, the V gene TRBV4-1; D is unresolved. Trimming shortened V by 1 base and J by 6 bases, and 12 bases separated the two germline ends. The CDR3 covers 14 residues. In germline, CDR1 is MGHRA, CDR2 YSYEKL. This chain's CDR3 is CASSQGWSQNGYTF. CDR3 coding DNA: TGCGCCAGCAGCCAAGGATGGTCCCAGAATGGCTACACCTTC.

This chain links TRBV29-1 with TRBJ2-7; D gene ambiguous. Germline CDR1 SQVTM, CDR2 ANQGSEA. V dropped 4 bases and J dropped 3 bases, with 7 bases sitting between them. This CDR3 comprises 11 residues. CDR3 residues: CSVGSIYEQYF. The DNA of the CDR3 is TGCAGCGTTGGCAGTATCTACGAGCAGTACTTC.

This clone came up a few times. The limits of the CDR3 on the DNA are not certain, so only TCRdb's listed CDR3 is given. This chain joins TRBV2 and TRBJ2-1; TRBD1 is the table's D call, not checked against the DNA. Germline V gives CDR1 SNHLY, CDR2 FYNNEI. From its first to its last residue, the CDR3 has 15 amino acids. The CDR3 sequence is CASSVGQGAGNAEFF.

In this sample, this clone turned up a few times. The chain employs TRBV30 and TRBJ2-3; D is perhaps TRBD2 (5 bases). CDR1 is GTSNPN, CDR2 SVGIG, per germline (reference sequence). Trimming shortened V by 4 bases and J by 3 bases, and 11 bases separated the two germline ends. The CDR3 runs 13 residues. The CDR3 DNA follows: TGTGCCTGGACGAGAGGGAGTACAGATACGCAGTATTTT. Amino acid sequence: CAWTRGSTDTQYF. The full variable domain, with the rest looked up from reference TRBV30 and TRBJ2-3, is SQTIHQWPATLVQPVGSPLSLECTVEGTSNPNLYWYRQAAGRGLQLLFYSVGIGQISSEVPQNLSASRPQDRQFILSSKKLLLSDSGFYLCAWTRGSTDTQYFGPGTRLTVL.

This clone occurred a few times. The chain couples TRBV11-2 to TRBJ2-1; 11 bases agree with TRBD2. Germline CDR1 and CDR2: SGHAT and FQNNGV. The CDR3 has 15 amino acids. V gave up 5 bases and J gave up 2 bases; unmatched junction bases: 2. The CDR3 spells CASSQLAGAYNEQFF. CDR3 sequence (DNA): TGTGCCAGCAGCCAACTAGCGGGGGCCTACAATGAGCAGTTCTTC.